The rows below give T cell receptor beta chains drawn from one sample of a study of T-cell reconstitution after alpha-beta-depleted transplantation in children. TCRdb recomputed calls from the PCR reads with MiXCR, one row per CDR3 protein. The repertoire has about a million distinct CDR3 sequences, about 29% of them found once; the top ten carry about 28%. The material was PBMCs, mostly from graft donor cells, obtained 360 days after TCRalphabeta/CD19-depleted stem cell transplant. These receptors all stem from a boy less than two years old who had a stem cell transplant for SCID, so the T cells may come from the graft donor. CDR3s include the opening cysteine and the closing phenylalanine or tryptophan. Each record gives: J gene, clone size, D gene, V gene, CDR3 DNA, CDR3 protein. The D gene is left open where the match is weak. Some rows have no size entry. The others give once, few or many, or a class for an expanded clone.

J: TRBJ2-5; size: few; D: NA; V: TRBV20-1; DNA: TGCAGTGCTAGTGATCAAGAGACCCAGTACTTC; CDR3: CSASDQETQYF
J: TRBJ1-4; size: NA; D: NA; V: TRBV5-1; DNA: TGCGCCAGCAGCCCACGGACAGACTCAGCAACTAATGAAAAACTGTTTTTT; CDR3: CASSPRTDSATNEKLFF
J: TRBJ2-3; size: NA; D: TRBD2; V: TRBV29-1; DNA: TGCAGCGTTTCCCTCGGGGGGAGCACAGATACGCAGTATTTT; CDR3: CSVSLGGSTDTQYF
J: TRBJ2-5; size: few; D: TRBD1; V: TRBV5-1; DNA: TGCGCCAGCAGCTTGGATCCCGGACAGGGCCCTTGGTTC; CDR3: CASSLDPGQGPWF
J: TRBJ2-2; size: NA; D: NA; V: TRBV5-6; DNA: TGTGCCAGCAGCTTCACAGCGGCGAACACCGGGGAGCTGTTTTTT; CDR3: CASSFTAANTGELFF
J: TRBJ2-3; size: few; D: NA; V: TRBV6-4; DNA: TGTGCCAGCAGTCCCCTACACGACTCGGGAACAGATACGCAGTATTTT; CDR3: CASSPLHDSGTDTQYF
J: TRBJ2-5; size: many; D: TRBD2; V: TRBV7-2; DNA: TGTGCCAGCAGCCAGGGACTAGCTGGGGAGACCCAGTACTTC; CDR3: CASSQGLAGETQYF
J: TRBJ2-1; size: NA; D: TRBD2; V: TRBV12-3/TRBV12-4; DNA: TGTGCCAGCAGTTCGGGACTAGCTGAGGGCAATGAGCAGTTCTTC; CDR3: CASSSGLAEGNEQFF
J: TRBJ1-2; size: few; D: NA; V: TRBV6-5; DNA: TGTGCCAGCAGTTACTCGAAGGGATCAGGCTACACCTTC; CDR3: CASSYSKGSGYTF
J: TRBJ2-7; size: NA; D: NA; V: TRBV12-3/TRBV12-4; DNA: TGTGCCAGCAGTTTAGGCGGCAGAAACTACGAGCAGTACTTC; CDR3: CASSLGGRNYEQYF
J: TRBJ1-6; size: few; D: NA; V: TRBV5-6; DNA: TGTGCCAGCAGCTCGTACCGGACCTACTATAATTCACCCCTCCACTTT; CDR3: CASSSYRTYYNSPLHF
J: TRBJ2-1; size: few; D: NA; V: TRBV28; DNA: TGTGCCAGCAGACCCTCGGGAATGAATGAGCAGTTCTTC; CDR3: CASRPSGMNEQFF
J: TRBJ2-1; size: NA; D: NA; V: TRBV15; DNA: TGTGCCACCTCTGAGCGGAGCTCCTACAATGAGCAGTTCTTC; CDR3: CATSERSSYNEQFF
J: TRBJ2-7; size: NA; D: NA; V: TRBV20-1; DNA: TGCAGTGCTAGAGATCGGAGAGCTACTGACGAGCAGTACTTC; CDR3: CSARDRRATDEQYF
J: TRBJ2-7; size: NA; D: NA; V: TRBV12-3/TRBV12-4; DNA: TGTGCCAGCAGTTTGCAGGGACGGGTGGACTTC; CDR3: CASSLQGRVDF
J: TRBJ2-1; size: few; D: NA; V: TRBV5-1; DNA: TGCGCCAGCAGCTTAGGTGTGGACTTGGGCGATGAGCAGTTCTTC; CDR3: CASSLGVDLGDEQFF
J: TRBJ2-7; size: few; D: NA; V: TRBV20-1; DNA: TGCAGTGCTAGATACCCTCAAGGGAGCTACGAGCAGTACTTC; CDR3: CSARYPQGSYEQYF
J: TRBJ2-7; size: NA; D: TRBD1; V: TRBV18; DNA: TGTGCCAGCTCACCACCGACAGGGAATCATTACGAGCAGTACTTC; CDR3: CASSPPTGNHYEQYF
J: TRBJ2-5; size: NA; D: TRBD2; V: TRBV6-5; DNA: TGTGCCAGCAGTTACGCGGCGGGGCGGGGGGAGACCCAGTACTTC; CDR3: CASSYAAGRGETQYF
J: TRBJ2-4; size: few; D: TRBD1; V: TRBV28; DNA: TGTGCCAGCAGTTTTTTCTGGCCTAGGGACAGGGGCCCTTCAGCCAAAAACATTCAGTACTTC; CDR3: CASSFFWPRDRGPSAKNIQYF
J: TRBJ2-5; size: NA; D: NA; V: TRBV5-1; DNA: TGCGCCAGCAGCCCGGTGGGGAGGCAAGAGACCCAGTACTTC; CDR3: CASSPVGRQETQYF
J: TRBJ2-2; size: few; D: NA; V: TRBV19; DNA: TGTGCCAGTAGTGGCCCCCGGACAGCTCCGAGAACCGGGGAGCTGTTTTTT; CDR3: CASSGPRTAPRTGELFF
J: TRBJ2-2; size: NA; D: NA; V: TRBV5-1; DNA: TGCGCCAGCAGCTTACAAGGGACTTTGAACACCGGGGAGCTGTTTTTT; CDR3: CASSLQGTLNTGELFF
J: TRBJ2-3; size: few; D: TRBD1; V: TRBV7-9; DNA: TGTGCCAGCTTACGGGACAGGGGTTCAACAGATACGCAGTATTTT; CDR3: CASLRDRGSTDTQYF
J: TRBJ2-1; size: few; D: NA; V: TRBV25-1; DNA: TGTGCCAGCAGTCGGTTCGCAATTCCCCTGGGCAATGAGCAGTTCTTC; CDR3: CASSRFAIPLGNEQFF
J: TRBJ2-7; size: many; D: NA; V: TRBV20-1; DNA: TGCAGTGCTAGCCACGGGGGATTCTCCTACGAGCAGTACTTC; CDR3: CSASHGGFSYEQYF
J: TRBJ1-1; size: NA; D: TRBD1; V: TRBV29-1; DNA: TGCAGCGCAGGAGGCAGGGGGCGAGGTGACGCTGAAGCTTTCTTT; CDR3: CSAGGRGRGDAEAFF
J: TRBJ2-5; size: many; D: TRBD1; V: TRBV4-2; DNA: TGTGCCAGCAGCCAAGAGGGGACAGTACAAGAGACCCAGTACTTC; CDR3: CASSQEGTVQETQYF
J: TRBJ1-1; size: NA; D: NA; V: TRBV20-1; DNA: TGCAGTGCTAATCAGGGGCAGGGTGAAGCTTTCTTT; CDR3: CSANQGQGEAFF
J: TRBJ2-2; size: NA; D: TRBD1; V: TRBV9; DNA: TGTGCCAGCAGCGTAGTGGGGACAGGGTCCACCGGGGAGCTGTTTTTT; CDR3: CASSVVGTGSTGELFF
J: TRBJ2-7; size: NA; D: TRBD2; V: TRBV12-3/TRBV12-4; DNA: TGTGCCAGCAGGAGCGGGGGCCTTACCTACGAGCAGTACTTC; CDR3: CASRSGGLTYEQYF
J: TRBJ2-2; size: NA; D: TRBD2; V: TRBV5-1; DNA: TGCGCCAGCAGCGCCCGACTAGCGGCGAACACCGGGGAGCTGTTTTTT; CDR3: CASSARLAANTGELFF
J: TRBJ1-4; size: NA; D: NA; V: TRBV5-5; DNA: TGTGCCAGCAGCTTGGACAGGGCACGTGCAACTAATGAAAAACTGTTTTTT; CDR3: CASSLDRARATNEKLFF
J: TRBJ2-1; size: few; D: NA; V: TRBV6-1; DNA: TGTGCCAGCAGTCCGGGGGGGGACAGGGCATACAATGAGCAGTTCTTC; CDR3: CASSPGGDRAYNEQFF
J: TRBJ2-1; size: NA; D: NA; V: TRBV12-3/TRBV12-4; DNA: TGTGCCAGCAGTGCCAGGCCCTTGGTCAATGAGCAGTTCTTC; CDR3: CASSARPLVNEQFF
J: TRBJ2-5; size: few; D: TRBD1; V: TRBV6-7; DNA: TGTGCCAGCAGTTCCGGGACAGGGGACTCAGAGACCCAGTACTTC; CDR3: CASSSGTGDSETQYF
J: TRBJ2-3; size: NA; D: NA; V: TRBV5-1; DNA: TGCGCCAGCAGCCCAGTGACGCGCACAGATACGCAGTATTTT; CDR3: CASSPVTRTDTQYF
J: TRBJ2-1; size: many; D: NA; V: TRBV5-1; DNA: TGCGCCAGCAGCTTGCTGGACAATGAGCAGTTCTTC; CDR3: CASSLLDNEQFF
J: TRBJ2-5; size: once; D: TRBD1; V: TRBV29-1; DNA: TGCAGCGTTGCTGGCCGGAGACAGGGAAAGGGAGAGACCCAGTACTTC; CDR3: CSVAGRRQGKGETQYF
J: TRBJ1-1; size: NA; D: NA; V: TRBV18; DNA: TGTGCCAGCTCACCACTTCCGGGTAAGAGGACTGAAGCTTTCTTT; CDR3: CASSPLPGKRTEAFF
J: TRBJ2-7; size: many; D: NA; V: TRBV5-1; DNA: TGCGCCAGCAGCCGGACAGACCTCTACGAGCAGTACTTC; CDR3: CASSRTDLYEQYF
J: TRBJ2-3; size: NA; D: TRBD2; V: TRBV5-1; DNA: TGCGCCAGCAGCCCGGGACTAGCGGGGAGAGATACGCAGTATTTT; CDR3: CASSPGLAGRDTQYF
J: TRBJ2-2; size: NA; D: NA; V: TRBV12-3/TRBV12-4; DNA: TGTGCCAGCAGTTTACGTGCAGGGGGGATCGCCGGGGAGCTGTTTTTT; CDR3: CASSLRAGGIAGELFF
J: TRBJ2-1; size: few; D: TRBD2; V: TRBV5-5; DNA: TGTGCCAGCAGCACGGGACTAGACATCTACAATGAGCAGTTCTTC; CDR3: CASSTGLDIYNEQFF
J: TRBJ2-3; size: NA; D: TRBD2; V: TRBV7-9; DNA: TGTGCCAGCGCTGGGTTTTGGACTAGAGATGGCACAGATACGCAGTATTTT; CDR3: CASAGFWTRDGTDTQYF
J: TRBJ1-4; size: NA; D: NA; V: TRBV2; DNA: TGTGCCAGCAGCGCAGGGATTCGGGATGAAAAACTGTTTTTT; CDR3: CASSAGIRDEKLFF
J: TRBJ2-1; size: many; D: TRBD1; V: TRBV6-1; DNA: TGTGCCAGCAGAACCGGGACAGGTAACAATGAGCAGTTCTTC; CDR3: CASRTGTGNNEQFF
J: TRBJ2-3; size: once; D: NA; V: TRBV5-1; DNA: TGCGCCAGCAGCTTAACCGACAGGTTTTCCCCAGATACGCAGTATTTT; CDR3: CASSLTDRFSPDTQYF
J: TRBJ1-2; size: NA; D: TRBD1; V: TRBV20-1; DNA: TGCAGTGCTAGCCGAGGGACAGGCTATGGCTACACCTTC; CDR3: CSASRGTGYGYTF
J: TRBJ2-3; size: few; D: NA; V: TRBV7-2; DNA: TGTGCCAGCAGCTTAGCTCCGGGACTTTTCACAGATACGCAGTATTTT; CDR3: CASSLAPGLFTDTQYF
J: TRBJ1-6; size: NA; D: NA; V: TRBV5-1; DNA: TGCGCCAGCAGCTCATGGACCTCTGGGAATTCACCCCTCCACTTT; CDR3: CASSSWTSGNSPLHF
J: TRBJ2-2; size: NA; D: TRBD1; V: TRBV15; DNA: TGTGCCACCAGCAGTTACGGGACAGCCTCCGGGGAGCTGTTTTTT; CDR3: CATSSYGTASGELFF
J: TRBJ2-3; size: NA; D: NA; V: TRBV10-3; DNA: TGTGCCCCCCGAGGAGGAACCACAGATACGCAGTATTTT; CDR3: CAPRGGTTDTQYF
J: TRBJ2-5; size: few; D: NA; V: TRBV7-9; DNA: TGTGCCAGCAGCTACCCGGGACTGGAAAGGGGAATAGGGACCCAGTACTTC; CDR3: CASSYPGLERGIGTQYF